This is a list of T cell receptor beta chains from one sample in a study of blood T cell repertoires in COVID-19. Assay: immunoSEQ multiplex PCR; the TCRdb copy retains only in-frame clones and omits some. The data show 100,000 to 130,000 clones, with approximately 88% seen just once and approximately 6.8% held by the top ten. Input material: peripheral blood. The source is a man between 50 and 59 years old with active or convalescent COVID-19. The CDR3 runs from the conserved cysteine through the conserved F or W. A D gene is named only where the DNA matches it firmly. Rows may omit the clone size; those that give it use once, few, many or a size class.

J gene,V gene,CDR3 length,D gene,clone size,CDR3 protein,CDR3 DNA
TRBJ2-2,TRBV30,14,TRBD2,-,CAWRTSGSTGELFF,TGTGCCTGGCGGACTAGCGGGAGCACCGGGGAGCTGTTTTTT
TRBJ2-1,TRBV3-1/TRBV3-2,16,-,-,CASSQDQTRRINEQFF,TGTGCCAGCAGCCAAGATCAGACACGACGGATCAATGAGCAGTTCTTC
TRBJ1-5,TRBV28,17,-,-,CASSLYSGGQGNQPQHF,TGTGCCAGCAGTTTATATTCGGGGGGCCAGGGCAATCAGCCCCAGCATTTT
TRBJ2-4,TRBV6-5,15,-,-,CASRTRTRAKNIQYF,TGTGCCAGCAGAACACGGACAAGAGCCAAAAACATTCAGTACTTC
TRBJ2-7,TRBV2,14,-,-,CASSERAGMYEQYF,TGTGCCAGCAGTGAAAGGGCGGGGATGTACGAGCAGTACTTC
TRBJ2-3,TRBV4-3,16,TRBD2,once,CASSQESSGLTDTQYF,TGCGCCAGCAGCCAAGAAAGTAGCGGGCTCACAGATACGCAGTATTTT
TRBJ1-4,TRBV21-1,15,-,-,CASSKVPETNEKLFF,TGTGCCAGCAGCAAAGTCCCGGAGACTAATGAAAAACTGTTTTTT
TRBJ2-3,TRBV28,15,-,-,CASRGRGRGTDTQYF,TGTGCCAGCAGGGGGCGGGGGCGCGGCACAGATACGCAGTATTTT
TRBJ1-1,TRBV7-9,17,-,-,CASSPLAGQGQNTEAFF,TGTGCCAGCAGCCCTCTTGCGGGGCAGGGCCAGAACACTGAAGCTTTCTTT
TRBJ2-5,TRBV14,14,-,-,CASSQGSEWETQYF,TGTGCCAGCAGCCAAGGTTCCGAGTGGGAGACCCAGTACTTC
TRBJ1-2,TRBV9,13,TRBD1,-,CASSGTDRVDYTF,TGTGCCAGCAGCGGGACCGACAGGGTAGACTACACCTTC
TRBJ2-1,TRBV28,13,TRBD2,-,CASSLAGELEQFF,TGTGCCAGCAGTTTAGCGGGAGAACTTGAGCAGTTCTTC
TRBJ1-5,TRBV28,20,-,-,CASSIPGRLARGGLSQPQHF,TGTGCCAGCAGTATCCCCGGGCGCCTCGCTCGCGGCGGACTAAGTCAGCCCCAGCATTTT
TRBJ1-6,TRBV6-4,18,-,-,CASSDLQTRDKFNSPLHF,TGTGCCAGCAGTGACCTCCAAACCCGGGACAAGTTTAATTCACCCCTCCACTTT
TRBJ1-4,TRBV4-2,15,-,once,CASSPGSATNEKLFF,TGTGCCAGCAGCCCGGGGAGTGCAACTAATGAAAAACTGTTTTTT
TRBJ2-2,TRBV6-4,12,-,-,CASSPGAGELFF,TGTGCCAGCAGCCCCGGGGCCGGGGAGCTGTTTTTT
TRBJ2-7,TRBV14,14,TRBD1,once,CASSQAGQGDEQYF,TGTGCCAGCAGCCAGGCGGGACAGGGGGACGAGCAGTACTTC
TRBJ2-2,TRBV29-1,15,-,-,CSVEGRTANTGELFF,TGCAGCGTTGAAGGCCGGACAGCGAACACCGGGGAGCTGTTTTTT
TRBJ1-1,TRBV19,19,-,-,CASTTNSRDRRVMNTEAFF,TGTGCCAGTACCACTAATTCTCGAGACAGGAGAGTGATGAACACTGAAGCTTTCTTT
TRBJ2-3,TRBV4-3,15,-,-,CASSQGNWYPDTQYF,TGCGCCAGCAGCCAAGGTAACTGGTATCCAGATACGCAGTATTTT
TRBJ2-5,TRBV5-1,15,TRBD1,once,CASSLGRGLGETQYF,TGCGCCAGCAGCTTAGGAAGGGGGCTTGGGGAGACCCAGTACTTC
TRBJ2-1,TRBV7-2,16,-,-,CASSSPKVGLYNEQFF,TGTGCCAGCAGCTCCCCTAAGGTGGGCCTGTACAATGAGCAGTTCTTC
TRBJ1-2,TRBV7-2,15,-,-,CASSSGREANYGYTF,TGTGCCAGCAGCTCAGGGCGAGAAGCTAACTATGGCTACACCTTC
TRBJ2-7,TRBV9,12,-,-,CASSATPYEQYF,TGTGCCAGCAGCGCCACACCCTACGAGCAGTACTTC
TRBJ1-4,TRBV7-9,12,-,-,CASSLGGEKLFF,TGTGCCAGCAGCCTAGGCGGCGAAAAACTGTTTTTT
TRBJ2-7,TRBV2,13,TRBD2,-,CASSSGTAYEQYF,TGTGCCAGCAGTAGCGGGACGGCCTACGAGCAGTACTTC
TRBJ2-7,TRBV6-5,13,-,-,CASSYGSPYEQYF,TGTGCCAGCAGTTACGGCAGTCCCTACGAGCAGTACTTC
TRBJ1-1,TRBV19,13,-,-,CASSIPVDSEAFF,TGTGCCAGTAGTATTCCGGTGGACAGCGAAGCTTTCTTT
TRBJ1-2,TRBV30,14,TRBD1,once,CAWSATGGASGYTF,TGTGCCTGGAGTGCGACAGGGGGCGCCTCTGGCTACACCTTC
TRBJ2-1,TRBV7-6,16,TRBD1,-,CASSLRGQGSYNEQFF,TGTGCCAGCAGCTTACGGGGACAGGGATCTTATAATGAGCAGTTCTTC
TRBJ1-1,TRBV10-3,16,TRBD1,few,CAIREDRAPMNTEAFF,TGTGCCATCAGGGAGGACAGGGCCCCTATGAACACTGAAGCTTTCTTT
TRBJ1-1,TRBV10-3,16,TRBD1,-,CAISRKLDRGGTEAFF,TGTGCCATCAGTCGCAAACTCGACAGGGGGGGCACTGAAGCTTTCTTT
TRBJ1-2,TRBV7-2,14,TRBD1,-,CASSSAQGASGYTF,TGTGCCAGCAGCTCCGCTCAGGGGGCATCTGGCTACACCTTC
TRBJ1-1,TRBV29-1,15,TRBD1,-,CSVAGTGEGRTEAFF,TGCAGCGTTGCAGGGACAGGGGAAGGACGGACTGAAGCTTTCTTT
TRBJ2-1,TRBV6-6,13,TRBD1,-,CASSPTGAGSQFF,TGTGCCAGCAGTCCAACAGGGGCAGGGTCGCAGTTCTTC
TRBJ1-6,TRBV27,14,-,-,CASTLNRVGSPLHF,TGTGCCAGCACCCTTAACAGGGTGGGGTCACCCCTCCACTTT
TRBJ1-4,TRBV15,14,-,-,CATSRDRGSEKLFF,TGTGCCACCAGCAGAGATCGGGGAAGCGAAAAACTGTTTTTT
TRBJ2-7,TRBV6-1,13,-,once,CASSELVYYEQYF,TGTGCCAGCAGTGAATTGGTCTACTACGAGCAGTACTTC
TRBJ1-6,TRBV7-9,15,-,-,CASSLELSGNSPLHF,TGTGCCAGCAGCTTAGAGCTTTCCGGTAATTCACCCCTCCACTTT
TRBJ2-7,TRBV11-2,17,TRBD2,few,CASSFATGAGVSYEQYF,TGTGCCAGCAGCTTCGCGACCGGGGCGGGAGTCAGCTACGAGCAGTACTTC
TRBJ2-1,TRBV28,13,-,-,CASSAGDLRWQFF,TGTGCCAGCAGTGCCGGGGACTTACGGTGGCAGTTCTTC
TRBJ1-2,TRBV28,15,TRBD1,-,CASCSHLGQAYGYTF,TGTGCCAGCTGTTCCCACCTGGGACAGGCATATGGCTACACCTTC
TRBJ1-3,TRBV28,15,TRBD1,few,CASSRTGVMRNTIYF,TGTGCCAGCAGCCGAACAGGGGTAATGCGAAACACCATATATTTT
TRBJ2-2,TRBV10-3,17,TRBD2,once,CAISDPGGTSSTGELFF,TGTGCCATCAGTGACCCGGGGGGGACTAGTTCCACCGGGGAGCTGTTTTTT
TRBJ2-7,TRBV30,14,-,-,CAWSKQGALYEQYF,TGTGCCTGGAGTAAACAGGGAGCTCTCTACGAGCAGTACTTC
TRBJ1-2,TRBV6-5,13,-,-,CASSLFRAGGYTF,TGTGCCAGCAGTTTGTTCAGGGCAGGAGGCTACACCTTC
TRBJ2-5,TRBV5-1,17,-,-,CASRSGGLGPYQETQYF,TGCGCCAGCAGGTCCGGGGGTCTTGGCCCCTACCAAGAGACCCAGTACTTC